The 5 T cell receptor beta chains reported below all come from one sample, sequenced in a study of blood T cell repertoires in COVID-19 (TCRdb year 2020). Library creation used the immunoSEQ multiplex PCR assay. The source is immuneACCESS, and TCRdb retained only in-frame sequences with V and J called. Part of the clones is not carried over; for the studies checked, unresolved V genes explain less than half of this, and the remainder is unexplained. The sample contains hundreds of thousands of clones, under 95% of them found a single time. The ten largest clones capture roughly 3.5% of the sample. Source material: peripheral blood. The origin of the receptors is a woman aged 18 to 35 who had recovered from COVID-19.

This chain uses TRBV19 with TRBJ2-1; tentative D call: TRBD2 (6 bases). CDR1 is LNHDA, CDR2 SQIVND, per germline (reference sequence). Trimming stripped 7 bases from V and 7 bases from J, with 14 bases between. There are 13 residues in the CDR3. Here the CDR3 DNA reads TGTGCCAGTAAGGAACTAGCTTCGAATGAGCAGTTCTTC. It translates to CASKELASNEQFF.

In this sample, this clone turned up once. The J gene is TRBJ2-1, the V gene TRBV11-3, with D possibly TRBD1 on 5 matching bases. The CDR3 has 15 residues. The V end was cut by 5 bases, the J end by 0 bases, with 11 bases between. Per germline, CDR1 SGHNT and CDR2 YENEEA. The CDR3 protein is CASSLTAISYNEQFF. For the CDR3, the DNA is TGTGCCAGCAGCCTGACAGCGATCTCCTACAATGAGCAGTTCTTC.

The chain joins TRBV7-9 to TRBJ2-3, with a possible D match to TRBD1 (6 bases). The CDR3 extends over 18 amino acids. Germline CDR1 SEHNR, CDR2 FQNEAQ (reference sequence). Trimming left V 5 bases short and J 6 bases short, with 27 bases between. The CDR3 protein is CASSPPIGFQGRLDTQYF. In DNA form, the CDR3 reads TGTGCCAGCAGCCCCCCCATAGGGTTTCAGGGGCGTCTGGATACGCAGTATTTT.

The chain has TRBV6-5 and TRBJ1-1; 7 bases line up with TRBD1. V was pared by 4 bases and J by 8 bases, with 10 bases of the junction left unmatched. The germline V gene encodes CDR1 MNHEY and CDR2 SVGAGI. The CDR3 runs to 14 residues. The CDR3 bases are TGTGCCAGCAGTTCCTACAGGGGCCCAGGCGAAGCTTTCTTT. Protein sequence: CASSSYRGPGEAFF.

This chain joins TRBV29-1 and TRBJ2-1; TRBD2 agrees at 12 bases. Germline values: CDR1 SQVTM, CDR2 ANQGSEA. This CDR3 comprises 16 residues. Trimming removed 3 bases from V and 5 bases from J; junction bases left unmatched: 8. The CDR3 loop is CSVEGGGLAGHNEQFF. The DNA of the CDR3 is TGCAGCGTTGAGGGGGGGGGACTAGCGGGCCACAATGAGCAGTTCTTC.